Following are 21 T cell receptor beta chains from one sample sequenced in a study of T cells in Graves' hyperthyroidism and ophthalmopathy. TCR beta CDR3 regions were amplified from RNA transcripts. Carried out on the TCR CDR3, a first-round RT-PCR used the HTBI primer set. In TCRdb, the multiplex PCR reads were re-called with MiXCR into one record per CDR3 protein. Among more than 450,000 distinct CDR3 sequences listed, roughly 21% were seen once. The specimen sequenced was blood. These receptors came from a man aged 40-49 years with Graves' ophthalmopathy.

This clonotype showed up just a few times. The chain combines TRBV7-8 with TRBJ2-7, with 9 bases aligning to TRBD1. This CDR3 spans 16 amino acids. CDR1 is SGHVS and CDR2 is FQNEAQ in the germline V gene. With 5 bases clipped from V and 3 bases from J, the junction kept 11 bases outside the gene matches. The CDR3 DNA reads as TGTGCCAGCAGCCGAGTAATTCCGGGACAGGGCTACGAGCAGTACTTC. Amino acid sequence: CASSRVIPGQGYEQYF.

About this clonotype itself: A much larger clone is a single base away; this may be a read error. This chain joins TRBV12-5 and TRBJ2-3, with D hard to call. V was clipped by 3 bases and J by 5 bases, with 3 bases between them. The CDR3 runs to 11 residues. Looked up from germline, CDR1 is LGHNT and CDR2 is FRNRAP. This chain's CDR3 is CASGLVDTQYF. The CDR3 nucleotides read TGTGCTAGTGGTTTAGTAGATACGCAGTATTTT.

The V call is TRBV4-2, the J call TRBJ2-7; the match to TRBD2 covers 8 bases. J gave up 5 bases and V 3 bases, and 12 bases lay outside the gene matches. Germline V CDR1 and CDR2: LGHNA, YNFKEQ. The CDR3 spans 16 residues. For the CDR3, the DNA is TGTGCCAGCAGCCAGAAACAAACGGGAGGGCCCCACGAGCAGTACTTC. Its protein product is CASSQKQTGGPHEQYF.

This clonotype has ten or more counts. This chain joins TRBV7-8 and TRBJ2-2; tentatively, D is TRBD1 (5 bases). Germline V gene data show CDR1 as SGHVS and CDR2 as FQNEAQ. The CDR3 consists of 14 residues. The V end lost 7 bases, the J end lost 4 bases, and 13 bases lay between the germline ends. In DNA, the CDR3 is TGTGCCAGCACCACGACAGCCTTCACCGGGGAGCTGTTTTTT. It is translated as CASTTTAFTGELFF.

This clonotype was counted between two and nine times. The chain joins TRBV9 to TRBJ2-5; TRBD1 aligns across 10 bases. The V and J ends lost 4 bases and 4 bases, in that order; junction bases with no gene match: 4. Germline V gene sequence: CDR1 SGDLS, CDR2 YYNGEE. The CDR3 spans 14 residues. CDR3 in amino acids: CASSRDRGRETQYF. CDR3 bases: TGTGCCAGCAGCCGGGACAGGGGACGAGAGACCCAGTACTTC.

This chain links TRBV6-2 or TRBV6-3 with TRBJ2-7; the D gene could be TRBD1 or TRBD2 (5 bases each). The CDR3 is 13 residues long. CDR1 is MNHEY and CDR2 is SVGEGT in the germline V gene. V was pared by 6 bases and J by 2 bases, with 11 bases between. The CDR3 nucleotides are TGTGCCAGCAGAGGGACGGAGACCTACGAGCAGTACTTC. This encodes CASRGTETYEQYF.

This chain links TRBV20-1 with TRBJ1-2, with 10 nucleotides matching TRBD1. The CDR3 runs 15 residues. Per the germline V gene, CDR1 is DFQATT and CDR2 is SNEGSKA (reference sequence). V lost 2 bases, J lost 5 bases, and 8 bases stayed unmatched. The CDR3 region has the DNA TGCAGTGCTAGACATCTGACAGGGGGCGTTTATGGCTACACCTTC. Translating gives CSARHLTGGVYGYTF.

The gene calls are TRBV20-1 and TRBJ2-3; D is undetermined. The length of the CDR3 is 13 residues. V was clipped by 0 bases and J by 1 base, with 5 bases between them. CDR1 and CDR2 (germline): DFQATT, SNEGSKA (reference sequence). The CDR3 here is CSAREARTDTQYF. The CDR3 DNA is TGCAGTGCTAGAGAAGCCCGCACAGATACGCAGTATTTT.

This clonotype was counted only a few times. This rearrangement joins TRBV4-3 to TRBJ2-3; D perhaps matches TRBD2 (6 bases). CDR1 and CDR2 from the germline V gene are LGHNA and YSLEER. V lost 2 bases and J lost 6, with 24 bases in between. CDR3 length equals 18 residues. CDR3 in DNA: TGCGCCAGCAGCCAATCCACCCCCGGGGGAGCGGGTGCGGATACGCAGTATTTT. This codes for CASSQSTPGGAGADTQYF.

This clonotype showed up many times. The chain employs TRBV7-2 and TRBJ2-7; no definite D call. The CDR3 contains 16 residues. CDR1 and CDR2 (germline): SGHTA, FQGNSA. Trimming shortened V by 4 bases and J by 0 bases, and 16 bases separated the two germline ends. The CDR3 nucleotides read TGTGCCAGCAGCTCCTCGATGAGGCAATCCTCCTACGAGCAGTACTTC. Translating it yields CASSSSMRQSSYEQYF.

This clonotype was counted ten times or more. V usage is TRBV11-2 and J usage is TRBJ2-5; a weak D match, TRBD2 (5 bases). There are 15 residues in the CDR3. Germline values: CDR1 SGHAT, CDR2 FQNNGV. The germline V and J ends were trimmed by 1 base and 1 base, with 10 bases remaining between them. DNA for the CDR3: TGTGCCAGCAGCTTAGCAGCGGCGGTCCAAGAGACCCAGTACTTC. Translating it yields CASSLAAAVQETQYF.

The chain links TRBV14 to TRBJ2-7, with 11 nucleotides matching TRBD1. Trimming cost V 3 bases and J 3 bases; bases outside gene matches: 1. Germline V gives CDR1 SGHDN, CDR2 FVKESK. CDR3 size: 14 residues. CDR3 protein: CASSHGTGGYEQYF. DNA of the CDR3: TGTGCCAGCAGCCATGGGACAGGGGGCTACGAGCAGTACTTC. Filled out from reference TRBV14 and TRBJ2-7, the complete variable domain reads EAGVTQFPSHSVIEKGQTVTLRCDPISGHDNLYWYRRVMGKEIKFLLHFVKESKQDESGMPNNRFLAERTGGTYSTLKVQPAELEDSGVYFCASSHGTGGYEQYFGPGTRLTVT.

The chain recombines TRBV12-3 or TRBV12-4 with TRBJ1-3, with D perhaps TRBD1 (5 bases). Trimming pared 5 bases from V and 0 bases from J, leaving 23 bases between. CDR3 length equals 19 residues. The CDR3 DNA is TGTGCCAGCAGTAGAGAACCTTGGGCAGGGATGGCCTCTGGAAACACCATATATTTT. Protein sequence: CASSREPWAGMASGNTIYF.

This clonotype was seen many times. This sequence joins TRBV12-3 or TRBV12-4 and TRBJ2-3, with D possibly TRBD2 on 7 matching bases. The V and J ends lost 5 bases and 9 bases respectively, with 12 bases between them. This CDR3 spans 12 amino acids. As DNA, the CDR3 is TGTGCCAGCAGTCGAGGGGGGGACACGCAGTATTTT. Its translation: CASSRGGDTQYF.

This clonotype came up many times. V usage is TRBV30 and J usage is TRBJ1-5; D is unresolved. Germline values: CDR1 GTSNPN, CDR2 SVGIG (reference sequence). The CDR3 contains 14 residues. The V and J ends lost 0 bases and 1 base respectively, with 7 bases between them. The CDR3 reads CAWSVGPSNQPQHF. CDR3 coding DNA: TGTGCCTGGAGTGTAGGGCCCAGCAATCAGCCCCAGCATTTT.

This clonotype was seen a handful of times. J is TRBJ2-7 and V is TRBV11-2; the match to TRBD2 covers 10 bases. This CDR3 is 15 amino acids long. The V gene end was trimmed by 2 bases and the J gene end by 4 bases; junction bases not matched to a gene: 5. CDR1 is SGHAT, CDR2 FQNNGV, per germline. The DNA of the CDR3 is TGTGCCAGCAGCTTATCGACTAGCGGGTCATACGAGCAGTACTTC. Protein product: CASSLSTSGSYEQYF. Variable domain in full (rest from reference TRBV11-2 and TRBJ2-7): EAGVAQSPRYKIIEKRQSVAFWCNPISGHATLYWYQQILGQGPKLLIQFQNNGVVDDSQLPKDRFSAERLKGVDSTLKIQPAKLEDSAVYLCASSLSTSGSYEQYFGPGTRLTVT.

This clonotype came up many times. V and J are TRBV11-2 and TRBJ2-3; TRBD1 agrees at 7 bases. The CDR3 extends over 15 amino acids. CDR1 SGHAT and CDR2 FQNNGV come from the germline V gene. The V and J ends lost 5 bases and 0 bases, in that order; junction bases with no gene match: 5. The CDR3 DNA reads TGTGCCAGCAGCGCTACAGGGGCTAGCACAGATACGCAGTATTTT. Translated: CASSATGASTDTQYF.

The chain is built from TRBV24-1 and TRBJ1-2, with D perhaps matching TRBD1 (6 bases). The CDR3 spans 14 residues. Trimming removed 4 bases from V and 8 bases from J, with 16 bases in between. CDR1 and CDR2 (germline): KGHDR, SFDVKD. CDR3 region: CATSEATGPNGYTF. The CDR3 DNA reads TGTGCCACCAGTGAGGCGACAGGTCCTAACGGCTACACCTTC.

This clonotype showed up just a few times. The CDR3 loop is CASSLDSFRGEAFF. The CDR3, as DNA: TGTGCCAGCAGTCTCGACAGCTTCAGGGGTGAAGCTTTCTTT. The chain is built from TRBV27 and TRBJ1-1; D possibly corresponds to TRBD1 (6 bases). With 5 bases removed from V and 7 bases from J, the gap between germline ends came to 17 bases. The germline V gene encodes CDR1 MNHEY and CDR2 SMNVEV (reference sequence). This CDR3 is built from 14 residues.

This clonotype has ten or more counts. The CDR3 sequence is CASSPPRSLGTEAFF. The DNA of the CDR3 is TGTGCCAGCAGCCCGCCCCGAAGCCTGGGCACTGAAGCTTTCTTT. The chain recombines TRBV12-3 or TRBV12-4 with TRBJ1-1; D remains ambiguous. This CDR3 spans 15 amino acids. Trimming cost V 6 bases and J 4 bases, with 18 bases left between them.

The genes are TRBV13 and TRBJ1-4; TRBD1 is a possible D gene (6 bases). V was cut by 5 bases and J by 10 bases, with 14 bases left in between. The V gene's germline CDR1 is PRHDT and CDR2 FYEKMQ (reference sequence). CDR3 length: 13 amino acids. The CDR3 nucleotides are TGTGCCAGCAGCCATACGGGGGCCGGAAAACTGTTTTTT. Encoded protein: CASSHTGAGKLFF.